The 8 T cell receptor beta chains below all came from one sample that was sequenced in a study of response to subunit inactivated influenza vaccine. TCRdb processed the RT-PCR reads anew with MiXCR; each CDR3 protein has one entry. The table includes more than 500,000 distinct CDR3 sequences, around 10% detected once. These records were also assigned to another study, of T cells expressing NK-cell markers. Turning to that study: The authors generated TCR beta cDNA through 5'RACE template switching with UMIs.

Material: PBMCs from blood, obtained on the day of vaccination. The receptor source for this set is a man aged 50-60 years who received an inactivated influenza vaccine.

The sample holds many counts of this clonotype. CDR3 sequence: CASSQGVGITGELFF. The CDR3 DNA is TGCGCCAGCAGCCAAGGAGTAGGAATCACCGGGGAGCTGTTTTTT. The genes are TRBV4-3 and TRBJ2-2; D remains unclear. The CDR3 runs to 15 residues. CDR1 LGHNA and CDR2 YSLEER come from the germline V gene. The V and J ends lost 1 base and 4 bases respectively, with 10 bases between them.

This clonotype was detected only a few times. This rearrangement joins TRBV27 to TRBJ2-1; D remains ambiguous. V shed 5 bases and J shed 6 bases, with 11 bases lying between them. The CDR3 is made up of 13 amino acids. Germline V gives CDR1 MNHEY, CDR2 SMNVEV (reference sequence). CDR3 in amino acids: CASSAAAINEQFF. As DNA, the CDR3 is TGTGCCAGCAGTGCGGCAGCGATCAATGAGCAGTTCTTC.

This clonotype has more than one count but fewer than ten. The CDR3 region is CASSPAARLYGYTF. CDR3 in DNA: TGTGCCAGCAGCCCCGCCGCCCGCCTCTATGGCTACACCTTC. The J gene is TRBJ1-2, the V gene TRBV12-3 or TRBV12-4; D is ambiguous. This CDR3 contains 14 residues. Trimming stripped 6 bases from V and 4 bases from J, with 15 bases between.

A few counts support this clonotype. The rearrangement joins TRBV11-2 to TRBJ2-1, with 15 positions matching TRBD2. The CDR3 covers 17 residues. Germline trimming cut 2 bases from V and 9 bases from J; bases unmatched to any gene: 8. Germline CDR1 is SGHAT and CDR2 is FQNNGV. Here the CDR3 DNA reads TGTGCCAGCAGCTTAACCTGGACTAGCGGGGGGGTGGGTGAGCAGTTCTTC. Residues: CASSLTWTSGGVGEQFF.

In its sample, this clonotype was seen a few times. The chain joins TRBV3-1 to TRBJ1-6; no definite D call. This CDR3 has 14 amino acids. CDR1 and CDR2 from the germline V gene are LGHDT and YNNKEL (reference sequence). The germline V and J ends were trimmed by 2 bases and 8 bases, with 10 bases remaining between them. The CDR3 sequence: CASSQTGRDSPLHF. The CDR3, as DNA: TGTGCCAGCAGCCAAACCGGGAGGGATTCACCCCTCCACTTT.

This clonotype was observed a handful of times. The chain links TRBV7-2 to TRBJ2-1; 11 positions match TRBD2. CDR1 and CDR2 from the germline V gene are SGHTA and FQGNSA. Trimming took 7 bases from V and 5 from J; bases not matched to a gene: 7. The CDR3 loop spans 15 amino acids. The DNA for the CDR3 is TGTGCCAGCACCTATAGCGGGAGGGTCCACAATGAGCAGTTCTTC. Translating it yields CASTYSGRVHNEQFF.

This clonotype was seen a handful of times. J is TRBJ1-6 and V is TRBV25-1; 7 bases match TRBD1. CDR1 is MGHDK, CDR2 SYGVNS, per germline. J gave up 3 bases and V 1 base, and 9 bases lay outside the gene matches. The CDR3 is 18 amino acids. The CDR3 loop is CASSEWGRQGRYNSPLHF. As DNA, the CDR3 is TGTGCCAGCAGTGAATGGGGAAGACAGGGCCGCTATAATTCACCCCTCCACTTT.

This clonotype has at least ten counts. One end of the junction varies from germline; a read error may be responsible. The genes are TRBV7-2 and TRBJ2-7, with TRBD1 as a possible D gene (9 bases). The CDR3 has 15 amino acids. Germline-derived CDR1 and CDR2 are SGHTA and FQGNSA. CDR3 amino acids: CASSLAGQGSYEQYF. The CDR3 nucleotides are TGTGCCAGCAGTTTAGCGGGACAGGGCTCCTACGAGCAGTACTTC.